These 8 T cell receptor beta chains were all obtained from the same sample, sequenced in a study of CXCR3-negative and CXCR3-positive naive CD8 T cells. Carrying UMI labels, the TRB cDNA libraries were prepared through 5' RACE. TCRdb re-called the 5' RACE reads, yielding one record per CDR3 amino acid sequence without DNA. The sample totals around 120,000 distinct CDR3 sequences; its top ten clones hold 0.5% to 0.7%. These receptors are not linked to any known antigen. Study findings and constraints: Researchers report that CXCR3-positive naive cells carry more hydrophobic TRB CDR3s than CXCR3-negative naive cells.

What was sequenced was naive CXCR3+ CD8+ T cells from blood. This sample's subset: CD45RO-CCR7+CD27+CD95- naive CD8+ T cells expressing CXCR3 (TNR3+). These receptors were collected from a human donor in good health. Some clones in this sample may be carry-over from other donors' samples.

The CDR3 protein is CASSRDQWNTGELFF. The chain employs TRBV7-3 and TRBJ2-2; TCRdb selects TRBD1, and the lack of DNA leaves this call unchecked. Germline V CDR1 and CDR2: SGHTA, FQGTGA. This CDR3 has 15 residues.

V usage is TRBV9 and J usage is TRBJ1-2; TCRdb's assignment of TRBD1 cannot be checked, as there is no DNA. The V gene's germline CDR1 is SGDLS and CDR2 YYNGEE. The length of the CDR3 is 13 residues. CDR3 region: CASSVGQGYGYTF.

J is TRBJ2-1 and V is TRBV6-5. CDR3 size: 13 residues. Germline assignment: CDR1 MNHEY and CDR2 SVGAGI. CDR3 sequence: CASKAIQHNEQFF.

This chain links TRBV12-3 or TRBV12-4 with TRBJ2-1; TCRdb lists TRBD2, though no DNA is available to test this call. The CDR3 is 14 amino acids. CDR3 loop: CASMLAGGPNEQFF.

The chain links TRBV6-2 or TRBV6-3 to TRBJ2-5; as DNA is missing, the TRBD2 call by TCRdb cannot be tested. Germline CDR1 MNHEY, CDR2 SVGEGT. The CDR3 has 15 residues. The chain's CDR3 is CASMAGTSDQETQYF.

The J gene is TRBJ2-3, the V gene TRBV7-8; as DNA is missing, the TRBD2 call by TCRdb cannot be tested. CDR3 length: 19 amino acids. Germline CDR1 reads SGHVS; CDR2 reads FQNEAQ. The CDR3 is CASSPPSRLAGHSTDTQYF.

The V gene is TRBV23-1, the J gene TRBJ2-7. TRBV23-1 is noted as an ORF with a role that remains uncertain. CDR3 length: 18 amino acids. The chain's CDR3 is CASSQDRQVPSFPYEQYF.

V gene TRBV20-1 combines with J gene TRBJ1-1; without DNA, the TCRdb call of TRBD1 cannot be checked. The CDR3 consists of 13 residues. Per the germline V gene, CDR1 is DFQATT and CDR2 is SNEGSKA (reference sequence). CDR3 loop: CSASGDRETEAFF.